Listed below are T cell receptor beta chains from one sample, sequenced in a study of cytomegalovirus exposure and HLA in healthy donors. The repertoire was sequenced with immunoSEQ multiplex PCR; TCRdb's copy has only in-frame clones and lacks some. Of 250,000 to 300,000 clones listed, just under 85% are singletons. Sample: PBMCs. The origin of the receptors is a woman in her forties in good health and CMV-seropositive. Both conserved end residues are part of each CDR3. D genes are given only for firm matches. Clone size is stated in some rows and not others, as once, few, many or a class when expanded.

TRBJ2-5	once	TRBV27	.	13	CASRGHNQETQYF	TGTGCCAGCAGGGGACACAACCAAGAGACCCAGTACTTC
TRBJ1-5	.	TRBV27	TRBD1	18	CASSSSGTGGPGYQPQHF	TGTGCCAGCAGTTCCTCCGGGACAGGGGGCCCAGGCTATCAGCCCCAGCATTTT
TRBJ2-3	.	TRBV15	.	13	CATSRATVDTQYF	TGTGCCACCAGCAGAGCTACAGTGGATACGCAGTATTTT
TRBJ2-1	.	TRBV25-1	.	14	CASSESLAYNEQFF	TGTGCCAGCAGTGAATCCCTAGCCTACAATGAGCAGTTCTTC
TRBJ2-7	.	TRBV11-3	TRBD1	15	CASSSTQGSSYEQYF	TGTGCCAGCAGCTCAACACAGGGGAGCTCCTACGAGCAGTACTTC
TRBJ2-1	.	TRBV11-2	TRBD2	15	CASQLSGRALNEQFF	TGTGCCAGCCAACTCAGCGGGAGGGCCCTGAATGAGCAGTTCTTC
TRBJ1-4	.	TRBV5-1	TRBD1	15	CASRSLQGAAEKLFF	TGCGCCAGCAGATCACTACAGGGGGCGGCTGAAAAACTGTTTTTT
TRBJ2-3	few	TRBV27	TRBD2	14	CASRLAGGRDTQYF	TGTGCCAGCAGGTTAGCGGGAGGTAGGGATACGCAGTATTTT
TRBJ2-7	.	TRBV28	.	15	CASSSATESSYEQYF	TGTGCCAGCAGTTCTGCGACGGAGAGCTCCTACGAGCAGTACTTC
TRBJ2-1	.	TRBV28	.	16	CASSSPVAGSSDEQFF	TGTGCCAGCAGTTCCCCAGTTGCGGGATCGAGTGATGAGCAGTTCTTC
TRBJ2-5	few	TRBV11-2	TRBD2	15	CASSTRLALGETQYF	TGTGCCAGCAGCACGCGACTAGCCCTGGGAGAGACCCAGTACTTC
TRBJ2-4	.	TRBV4-1	.	16	CASSQDSSGAKNIQYF	TGCGCCAGCAGCCAAGATTCATCGGGAGCCAAAAACATTCAGTACTTC
TRBJ2-7	.	TRBV11-3	TRBD2	15	CASSPWTSGSNEQYF	TGTGCCAGCAGCCCTTGGACTAGCGGGAGCAACGAGCAGTACTTC
TRBJ1-6	.	TRBV19	.	15	CASAVSGRGGSPLHF	TGTGCCAGTGCTGTCAGTGGCCGCGGGGGATCACCCCTCCACTTT
TRBJ1-5	.	TRBV27	.	13	CASSWGPNQPQHF	TGTGCCAGCAGTTGGGGCCCAAATCAGCCCCAGCATTTT
TRBJ2-4	.	TRBV30	.	16	CAWRKQGGVTKNIQYF	TGTGCCTGGAGGAAACAGGGGGGGGTTACCAAAAACATTCAGTACTTC
TRBJ1-4	.	TRBV30	TRBD1	15	CAWSVGGRGGEKLFF	TGTGCCTGGAGTGTAGGGGGCAGGGGTGGAGAAAAACTGTTTTTT
TRBJ2-5	.	TRBV7-9	TRBD2	15	CASSFQGGGQETQYF	TGTGCCAGCAGCTTCCAAGGCGGGGGACAAGAGACCCAGTACTTC
TRBJ2-2	.	TRBV6-1	TRBD2	20	CASSELSGSRVYLNTGELFF	TGTGCCAGCAGTGAACTTAGCGGGAGTAGGGTTTATTTGAACACCGGGGAGCTGTTTTTT
TRBJ2-7	.	TRBV7-9	TRBD2	16	CSSSFGPLAGYAEQYF	TGTTCCAGCAGCTTTGGCCCACTAGCGGGATATGCCGAGCAGTACTTC
TRBJ2-7	once	TRBV27	TRBD2	14	CASSFSGRLNEQYF	TGTGCCAGCAGTTTTAGCGGGAGGTTGAACGAGCAGTACTTC
TRBJ1-4	.	TRBV10-3	TRBD1	14	CAIRQDRGDEKLFF	TGTGCCATCAGACAAGACAGGGGAGATGAAAAACTGTTTTTT
TRBJ2-7	.	TRBV5-6	.	13	CASSLGRAYEQYF	TGTGCCAGCAGCTTGGGCAGGGCCTACGAGCAGTACTTC
TRBJ1-5	.	TRBV19	.	13	CASRTEPNQPQHF	TGTGCCAGTAGGACAGAACCTAATCAGCCCCAGCATTTT
TRBJ1-2	.	TRBV28	TRBD1	16	CASSTAGTGLLYGYTF	TGTGCCAGCAGTACAGCCGGGACAGGGCTCCTCTATGGCTACACCTTC
TRBJ2-7	.	TRBV2	TRBD2	15	CASSEGLAGGHEQYF	TGTGCCAGCAGTGAGGGACTAGCGGGAGGTCACGAGCAGTACTTC
TRBJ2-7	once	TRBV19	.	16	CASSLFWGQGGYEQYF	TGTGCCAGTAGTCTTTTCTGGGGTCAGGGGGGCTACGAGCAGTACTTC
TRBJ1-1	.	TRBV18	TRBD1	13	CASWDRASTEAFF	TGTGCCAGCTGGGACAGGGCTAGCACTGAAGCTTTCTTT
TRBJ1-1	.	TRBV18	.	17	CASSQVGPGAQHTEAFF	TGTGCCAGCTCACAGGTCGGGCCAGGGGCTCAGCACACTGAAGCTTTCTTT
TRBJ2-7	.	TRBV7-9	TRBD1	14	CASSSGTGAREQYF	TGTGCCAGCAGCTCTGGGACAGGGGCGAGGGAGCAGTACTTC
TRBJ1-2	.	TRBV29-1	TRBD1	16	CSVTGQGLSANYGYTF	TGCAGCGTTACCGGACAGGGACTTTCAGCTAACTATGGCTACACCTTC
TRBJ1-5	.	TRBV28	TRBD1	11	CASSSDRAIHF	TGTGCCAGCAGTTCGGACAGGGCCATCCATTTT
TRBJ2-2	.	TRBV18	TRBD2	14	CASSPGLATGELFF	TGTGCCAGCTCACCGGGACTAGCGACCGGGGAGCTGTTTTTT
TRBJ1-1	few	TRBV9	.	14	CASSVEDSRTEAFF	TGTGCCAGCAGCGTAGAGGACAGCCGCACTGAAGCTTTCTTT
TRBJ2-2	.	TRBV19	TRBD2	15	CASRGLAGVIGELFF	TGTGCCAGTCGGGGACTAGCGGGAGTGATCGGGGAGCTGTTTTTT
TRBJ1-5	.	TRBV6-6	TRBD1	13	CASSRDRAQPQHF	TGTGCCAGCAGCCGGGACAGGGCCCAGCCCCAGCATTTT
TRBJ2-7	few	TRBV5-4	TRBD1	16	CASSSPFETGVNEQYF	TGTGCCAGCAGCTCACCTTTTGAGACAGGGGTCAACGAGCAGTACTTC
TRBJ2-1	.	TRBV9	TRBD2	15	CASSVGRESFNEQFF	TGTGCCAGCAGCGTAGGGCGGGAGAGTTTCAATGAGCAGTTCTTC
TRBJ1-6	.	TRBV25-1	.	13	CASSGSGNSPLHF	TGTGCCAGCAGTGGCTCAGGGAATTCACCCCTCCACTTT
TRBJ2-1	.	TRBV7-9	.	15	CASSLGVQNLNEQFF	TGTGCCAGCAGCTTAGGTGTCCAGAATCTCAATGAGCAGTTCTTC
TRBJ2-7	.	TRBV2	TRBD2	14	CASSEAWTSEGQYF	TGTGCCAGCAGTGAAGCGTGGACTAGCGAGGGGCAGTACTTC
TRBJ1-4	.	TRBV6-5	TRBD1	15	CASSYAGQGNEKLFF	TGTGCCAGCAGTTACGCCGGACAGGGTAATGAAAAACTGTTTTTT
TRBJ2-1	.	TRBV29-1	.	12	CSVEAQGLEQFF	TGCAGCGTTGAAGCGCAGGGTCTCGAGCAGTTCTTC
TRBJ2-3	.	TRBV7-6	TRBD2	17	CASSSRLAGDSTDTQYF	TGTGCCAGCAGCTCGCGACTAGCGGGAGATAGCACAGATACGCAGTATTTT
TRBJ2-3	.	TRBV27	TRBD2	17	CASSFLRLATSTDTQYF	TGTGCCAGCAGCTTCCTCCGACTAGCAACTAGCACAGATACGCAGTATTTT
TRBJ2-7	.	TRBV27	.	14	CASSLSEGWYEQYF	TGTGCCAGCAGTTTATCGGAGGGGTGGTACGAGCAGTACTTC
TRBJ1-2	.	TRBV27	TRBD1	18	CASSSYSPGQGALDGYTF	TGTGCCAGCAGTTCCTATTCCCCGGGACAGGGGGCGTTGGATGGCTACACCTTC
TRBJ2-2	.	TRBV5-4	TRBD2	17	CASSPASGRVGTGELFF	TGTGCCAGCAGCCCGGCTAGCGGGAGGGTTGGCACCGGGGAGCTGTTTTTT
TRBJ1-1	.	TRBV7-8	.	14	CASSETVGDTEAFF	TGTGCCAGCAGCGAAACGGTCGGGGACACTGAAGCTTTCTTT